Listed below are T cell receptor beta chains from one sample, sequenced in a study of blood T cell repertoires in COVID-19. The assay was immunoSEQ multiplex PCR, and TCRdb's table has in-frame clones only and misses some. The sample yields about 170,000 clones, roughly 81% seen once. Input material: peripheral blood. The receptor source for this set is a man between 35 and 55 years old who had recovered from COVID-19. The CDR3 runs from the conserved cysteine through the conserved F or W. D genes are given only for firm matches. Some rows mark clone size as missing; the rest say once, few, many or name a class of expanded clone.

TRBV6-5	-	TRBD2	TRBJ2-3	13	CASRPRGVDTQYF	TGTGCCAGCAGACCCCGGGGGGTTGATACGCAGTATTTT
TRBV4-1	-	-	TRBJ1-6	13	CASSQTGTSPLHF	TGCGCCAGCAGCCAAACAGGTACCTCACCCCTCCACTTT
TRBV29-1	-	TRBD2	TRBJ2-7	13	CSVNTGTRGEQYF	TGCAGCGTCAATACCGGGACTAGGGGCGAGCAGTACTTC
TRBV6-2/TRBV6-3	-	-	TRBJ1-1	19	CASSYSLGQSHRSNTEAFF	TGTGCCAGCAGTTACTCTCTAGGACAGTCCCATCGATCGAACACTGAAGCTTTCTTT
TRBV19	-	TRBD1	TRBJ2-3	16	CASTSGQGKVPDTQYF	TGTGCCAGTACCAGTGGACAGGGGAAGGTGCCAGATACGCAGTATTTT
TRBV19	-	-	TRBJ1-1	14	CASSIMRGNTEAFF	TGTGCCAGTAGTATAATGCGCGGGAACACTGAAGCTTTCTTT
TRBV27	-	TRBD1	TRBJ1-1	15	CASSLSYGTGTEAFF	TGTGCCAGCAGTTTATCTTACGGGACAGGCACTGAAGCTTTCTTT
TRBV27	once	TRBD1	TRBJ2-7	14	CASSPGTGGAEQYF	TGTGCCAGCAGTCCAGGGACAGGGGGGGCCGAGCAGTACTTC
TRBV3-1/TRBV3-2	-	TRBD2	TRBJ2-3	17	CASSQDGGSGSSDTQYF	TGTGCCAGCAGCCAAGATGGGGGTAGCGGGAGTTCAGATACGCAGTATTTT
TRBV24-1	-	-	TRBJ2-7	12	CATSKGVGEQYF	TGTGCCACCAGTAAAGGGGTGGGCGAGCAGTACTTC
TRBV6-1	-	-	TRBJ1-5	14	CASSEGYQGRPQHF	TGTGCCAGCAGTGAAGGATATCAGGGAAGGCCCCAGCATTTT